This is a list of T cell receptor beta chains from one sample in a study of molecular identifiers for immune sequencing clone quantification. One entry per CDR3 protein results from TCRdb running MiXCR on the PCR reads. The data contain more than 450,000 distinct CDR3 sequences, under 30% of them singletons. Sequencing was done on a sample of naive CD8+ T cells from blood, with Jurkat cell RNA spiked in. The receptors shown here come from a human donor in good health. Some libraries in this study had Jurkat cell RNA spiked in. Both conserved end residues are part of each CDR3. D genes are given only for firm matches. Only some rows state a clone size, as once, few, many or a class for expanded clones.

>-|-|TRBV19|TRBJ1-6
CASSISGDSSPLHF
TGTGCCAGTAGTATCTCGGGGGATAGTTCACCCCTCCACTTT
>few|TRBD1|TRBV7-9|TRBJ2-1
CASSLKGQGDEQFF
TGTGCCAGCAGCTTAAAAGGACAGGGGGATGAGCAGTTCTTC
>-|TRBD2|TRBV30|TRBJ2-3
CAWSGTSRADTQYF
TGTGCCTGGAGTGGGACTAGCAGGGCAGATACGCAGTATTTT
>few|TRBD1|TRBV19|TRBJ1-5
CASRIDRGSSNQPQHF
TGTGCCAGTAGAATCGACAGGGGGTCTAGCAATCAGCCCCAGCATTTT
>many|-|TRBV20-1|TRBJ2-7
CSARDRQHSARYNEQYF
TGCAGTGCTAGAGATAGGCAGCATAGCGCCCGTTACAACGAGCAGTACTTC
>few|-|TRBV5-1|TRBJ2-7
CASRTGPTYEQYF
TGCGCCAGCAGAACGGGTCCGACCTACGAGCAGTACTTC
>-|TRBD1|TRBV11-2|TRBJ2-7
CASSTTGYALYEQYF
TGTGCCAGCAGCACGACAGGGTACGCCCTCTACGAGCAGTACTTC
>many|-|TRBV19|TRBJ2-6
CASTLMAGANVLTF
TGTGCCAGTACCCTGATGGCTGGGGCCAACGTCCTGACTTTC
>many|-|TRBV28|TRBJ2-3
CASSLGISTDTQYF
TGTGCCAGCAGCCTGGGGATAAGCACAGATACGCAGTATTTT
>-|TRBD2|TRBV2|TRBJ2-2
CASSSFLAGAGELFF
TGTGCCAGCAGTTCATTTCTAGCGGGAGCCGGGGAGCTGTTTTTT
>-|-|TRBV21-1|TRBJ2-7
CASSKPTTYEQYF
TGTGCCAGCAGCAAACCCACCACCTACGAGCAGTACTTC
>-|-|TRBV7-9|TRBJ2-3
CASSPESLTGTDTQYF
TGTGCCAGCAGCCCCGAGTCGCTGACTGGAACAGATACGCAGTATTTT
>-|-|TRBV5-6|TRBJ1-1
CASSLALTGNTEAFF
TGTGCCAGCAGCTTGGCCTTGACGGGGAACACTGAAGCTTTCTTT
>few|TRBD1|TRBV4-3|TRBJ2-7
CASSLDRAAIHYEQYF
TGCGCCAGCAGCCTGGACAGGGCGGCGATTCACTACGAGCAGTACTTC
>few|-|TRBV10-3|TRBJ1-1
CAISDREDTEAFF
TGTGCCATCAGTGATCGGGAAGACACTGAAGCTTTCTTT
>few|-|TRBV5-6|TRBJ2-7
CASSSTGTALFEQYF
TGTGCCAGCAGCTCTACCGGGACTGCCCTATTTGAGCAGTACTTC
>many|-|TRBV12-3/TRBV12-4|TRBJ2-5
CASNPTREETQYF
TGTGCCAGCAACCCTACGAGGGAAGAGACCCAGTACTTC
>many|TRBD1|TRBV7-9|TRBJ2-2
CASRTSGTGVTGELFF
TGTGCCAGCAGGACCTCCGGGACAGGGGTCACCGGGGAGCTGTTTTTT
>few|-|TRBV24-1|TRBJ1-1
CATSDLRTLNTEAFF
TGTGCCACCAGTGATTTGAGGACGTTGAACACTGAAGCTTTCTTT
>-|-|TRBV6-6|TRBJ2-7
CASSYSRGGAPSEQYF
TGTGCCAGCAGTTACTCGCGGGGTGGGGCCCCTAGCGAGCAGTACTTC
>few|TRBD2|TRBV2|TRBJ2-7
CASSEIAGTSYEQYF
TGTGCCAGCAGTGAAATAGCGGGAACCTCCTACGAGCAGTACTTC
>few|-|TRBV9|TRBJ2-5
CASSGGTVSETQYF
TGTGCCAGCAGCGGCGGGACAGTAAGCGAGACCCAGTACTTC
>few|-|TRBV19|TRBJ2-1
CASSTGGPPGEQFF
TGTGCCAGTAGTACGGGGGGCCCCCCGGGTGAGCAGTTCTTC
>-|TRBD1|TRBV29-1|TRBJ1-1
CSVETRTGATEAFF
TGCAGCGTTGAAACCCGGACAGGAGCCACTGAAGCTTTCTTT
>few|-|TRBV13|TRBJ2-2
CASVDGGTGELFF
TGTGCCAGCGTCGATGGGGGCACCGGGGAGCTGTTTTTT
>-|-|TRBV12-3/TRBV12-4|TRBJ1-3
CASSTDGFGGNTIYF
TGTGCCAGCAGTACCGATGGGTTCGGTGGAAACACCATATATTTT
>-|-|TRBV11-2|TRBJ2-1
CASSLVFGSDLGEQFF
TGTGCCAGCAGCTTAGTTTTCGGGTCTGACCTTGGTGAGCAGTTCTTC